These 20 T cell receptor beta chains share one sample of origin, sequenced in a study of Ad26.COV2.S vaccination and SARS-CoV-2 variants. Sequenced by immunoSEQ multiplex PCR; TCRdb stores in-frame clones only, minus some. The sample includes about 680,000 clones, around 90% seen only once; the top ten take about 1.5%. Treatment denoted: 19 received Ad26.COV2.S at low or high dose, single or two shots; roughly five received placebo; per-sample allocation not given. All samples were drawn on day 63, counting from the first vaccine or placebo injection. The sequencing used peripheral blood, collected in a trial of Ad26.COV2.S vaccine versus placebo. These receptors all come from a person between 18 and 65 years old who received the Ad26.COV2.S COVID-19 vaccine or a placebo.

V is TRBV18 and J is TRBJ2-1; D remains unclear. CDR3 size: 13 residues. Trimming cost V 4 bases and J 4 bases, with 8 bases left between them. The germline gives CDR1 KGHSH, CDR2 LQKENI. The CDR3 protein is CASSLSTYNEQFF. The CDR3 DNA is TGTGCCAGCTCACTTTCGACGTACAATGAGCAGTTCTTC.

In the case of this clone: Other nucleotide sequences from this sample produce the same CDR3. The CDR3, as DNA: TGTGCCAGCAGTGAAGCGGGGTCTGGAAACACCATATATTTT. Its protein is CASSEAGSGNTIYF. The V call is TRBV6-1, the J call TRBJ1-3, with D unclear. The CDR3 has 14 residues. Trimming removed 0 bases at V and 1 base at J, with 4 bases between. Germline loops: CDR1 MNHNS, CDR2 SASEGT.

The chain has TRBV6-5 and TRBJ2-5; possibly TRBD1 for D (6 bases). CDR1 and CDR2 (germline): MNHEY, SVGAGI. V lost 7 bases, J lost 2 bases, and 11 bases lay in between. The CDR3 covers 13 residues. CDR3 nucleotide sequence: TGTGCCAGCAACCTGGACAGTCAAGAGACCCAGTACTTC. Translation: CASNLDSQETQYF.

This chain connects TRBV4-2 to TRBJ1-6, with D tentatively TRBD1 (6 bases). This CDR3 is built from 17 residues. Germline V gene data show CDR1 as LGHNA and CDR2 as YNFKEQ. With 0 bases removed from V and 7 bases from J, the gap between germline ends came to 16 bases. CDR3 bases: TGTGCCAGCAGCCAAGATAGGGGGGACGGGGGGAATTCACCCCTCCACTTT. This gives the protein CASSQDRGDGGNSPLHF.

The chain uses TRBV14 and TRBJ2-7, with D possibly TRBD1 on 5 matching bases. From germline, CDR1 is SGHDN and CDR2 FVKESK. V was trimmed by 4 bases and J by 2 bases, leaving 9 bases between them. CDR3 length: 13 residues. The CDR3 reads CASSRAGPYEQYF. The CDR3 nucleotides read TGTGCCAGCAGCCGTGCAGGGCCCTACGAGCAGTACTTC.

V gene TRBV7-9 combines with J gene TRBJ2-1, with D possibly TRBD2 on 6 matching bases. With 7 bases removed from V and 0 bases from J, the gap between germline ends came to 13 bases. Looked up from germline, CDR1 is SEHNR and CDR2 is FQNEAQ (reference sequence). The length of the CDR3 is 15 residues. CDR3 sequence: CASTYYGGSYNEQFF. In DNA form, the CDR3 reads TGTGCCAGCACCTACTACGGGGGCTCCTACAATGAGCAGTTCTTC.

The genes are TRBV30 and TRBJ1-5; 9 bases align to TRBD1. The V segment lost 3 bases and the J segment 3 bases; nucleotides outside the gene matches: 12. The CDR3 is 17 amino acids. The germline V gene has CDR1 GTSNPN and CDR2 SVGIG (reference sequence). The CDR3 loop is CAWSGGLTGGANQPQHF. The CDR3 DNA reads TGTGCCTGGAGCGGGGGTCTGACAGGGGGTGCCAATCAGCCCCAGCATTTT.

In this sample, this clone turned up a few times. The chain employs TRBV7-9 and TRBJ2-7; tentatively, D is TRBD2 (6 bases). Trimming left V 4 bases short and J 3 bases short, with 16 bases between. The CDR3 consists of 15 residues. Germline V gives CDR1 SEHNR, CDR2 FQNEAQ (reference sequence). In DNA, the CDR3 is TGTGCCAGCAGCTCCGCTAGCGCTATATTCTACGAGCAGTACTTC. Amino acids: CASSSASAIFYEQYF. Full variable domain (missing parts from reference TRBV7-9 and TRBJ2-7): DTGVSQNPRHKITKRGQNVTFRCDPISEHNRLYWYRQTLGQGPEFLTYFQNEAQLEKSRLLSDRFSAERPKGSFSTLEIQRTEQGDSAMYLCASSSASAIFYEQYFGPGTRLTVT.

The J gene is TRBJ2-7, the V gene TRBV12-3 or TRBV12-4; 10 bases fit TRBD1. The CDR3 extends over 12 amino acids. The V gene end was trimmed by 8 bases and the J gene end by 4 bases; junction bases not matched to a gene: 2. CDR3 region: CASGQGVYEQYF. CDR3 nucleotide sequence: TGTGCCAGCGGACAGGGGGTTTACGAGCAGTACTTC.

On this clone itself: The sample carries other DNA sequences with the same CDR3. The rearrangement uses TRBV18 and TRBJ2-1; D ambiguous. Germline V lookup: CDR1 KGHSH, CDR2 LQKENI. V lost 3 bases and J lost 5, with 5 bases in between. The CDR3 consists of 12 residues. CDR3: CASSPRDNEQFF. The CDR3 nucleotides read TGTGCCAGCTCACCTCGGGACAATGAGCAGTTCTTC.

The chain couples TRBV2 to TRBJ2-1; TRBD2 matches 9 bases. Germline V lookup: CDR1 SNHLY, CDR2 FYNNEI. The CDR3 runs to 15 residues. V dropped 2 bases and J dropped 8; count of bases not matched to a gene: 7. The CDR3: CASSERLAGRDEQFF. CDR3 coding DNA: TGTGCCAGCAGTGAAAGGCTAGCGGGAAGGGATGAGCAGTTCTTC.

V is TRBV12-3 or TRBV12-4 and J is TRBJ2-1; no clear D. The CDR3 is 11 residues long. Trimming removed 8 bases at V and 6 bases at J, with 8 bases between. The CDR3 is CASRSVNEQFF. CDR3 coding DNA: TGTGCCAGCCGATCAGTCAATGAGCAGTTCTTC.

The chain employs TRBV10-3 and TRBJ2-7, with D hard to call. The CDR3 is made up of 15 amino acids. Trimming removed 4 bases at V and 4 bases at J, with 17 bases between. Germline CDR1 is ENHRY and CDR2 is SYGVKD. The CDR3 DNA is TGTGCCATCAGTGCCGCTACTGGAGTAGGGTACGAGCAGTACTTC. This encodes CAISAATGVGYEQYF.

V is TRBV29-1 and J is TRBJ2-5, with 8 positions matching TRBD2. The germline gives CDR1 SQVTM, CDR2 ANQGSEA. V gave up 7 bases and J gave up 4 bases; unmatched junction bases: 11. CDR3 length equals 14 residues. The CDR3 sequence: CSALDGGGRETQYF. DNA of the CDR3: TGCAGCGCCTTAGACGGGGGGGGCAGAGAGACCCAGTACTTC. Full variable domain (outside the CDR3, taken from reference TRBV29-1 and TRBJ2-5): SAVISQKPSRDICQRGTSLTIQCQVDSQVTMMFWYRQQPGQSLTLIATANQGSEATYESGFVIDKFPISRPNLTFSTLTVSNMSPEDSSIYLCSALDGGGRETQYFGPGTRLLVL.

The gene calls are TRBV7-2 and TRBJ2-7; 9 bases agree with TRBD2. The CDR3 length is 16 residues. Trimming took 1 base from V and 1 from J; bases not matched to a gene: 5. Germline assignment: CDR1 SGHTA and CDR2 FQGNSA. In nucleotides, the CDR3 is TGTGCCAGCAGCTTAGGCTCCAGCGGGGGGTCCTACGAGCAGTACTTC. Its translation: CASSLGSSGGSYEQYF.

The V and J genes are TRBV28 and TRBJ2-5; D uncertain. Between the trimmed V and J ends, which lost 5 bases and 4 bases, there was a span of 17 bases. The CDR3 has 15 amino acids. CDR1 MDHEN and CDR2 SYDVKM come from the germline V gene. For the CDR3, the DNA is TGTGCCAGCAGTCCCCGCTTGGGGTCTGGAGAGACCCAGTACTTC. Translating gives CASSPRLGSGETQYF.

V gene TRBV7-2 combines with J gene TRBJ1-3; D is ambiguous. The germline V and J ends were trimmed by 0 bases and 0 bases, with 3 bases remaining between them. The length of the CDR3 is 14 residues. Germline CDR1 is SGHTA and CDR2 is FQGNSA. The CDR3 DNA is TGTGCCAGCAGCTTAGCACACTCTGGAAACACCATATATTTT. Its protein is CASSLAHSGNTIYF.

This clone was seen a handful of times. The CDR3 DNA is TGTGCCAGCAGCACGACAGGGGCCTACGAGCAGTACTTC. Residues: CASSTTGAYEQYF. This chain joins TRBV3-1 (or the pseudogene TRBV3-2) and TRBJ2-7; TRBD1 aligns across 8 bases. Germline V gives CDR1 LGHDT, CDR2 YNNKEL (reference sequence). Germline trimming cut 5 bases from V and 2 bases from J; bases unmatched to any gene: 2. This CDR3 region has 13 residues.

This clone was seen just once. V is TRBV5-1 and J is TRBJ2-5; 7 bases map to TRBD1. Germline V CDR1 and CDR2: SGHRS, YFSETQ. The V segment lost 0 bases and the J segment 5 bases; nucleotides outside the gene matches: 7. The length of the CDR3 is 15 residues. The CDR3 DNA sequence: TGCGCCAGCAGCTTGGAATTGATCAGGGGGGAGACCCAGTACTTC. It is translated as CASSLELIRGETQYF.

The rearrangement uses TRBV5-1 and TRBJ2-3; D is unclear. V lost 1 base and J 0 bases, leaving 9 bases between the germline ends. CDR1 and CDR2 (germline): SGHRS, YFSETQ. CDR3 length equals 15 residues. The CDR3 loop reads CASSLIVGSTDTQYF. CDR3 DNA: TGCGCCAGCAGCTTGATTGTCGGGAGCACAGATACGCAGTATTTT. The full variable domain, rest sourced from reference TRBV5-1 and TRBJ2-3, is KAGVTQTPRYLIKTRGQQVTLSCSPISGHRSVSWYQQTPGQGLQFLFEYFSETQRNKGNFPGRFSGRQFSNSRSEMNVSTLELGDSALYLCASSLIVGSTDTQYFGPGTRLTVL.